In this sample, the clone carrying this T cell receptor (beta chain) turned up many times. The antigen is undetermined. Together with thyroid ultrasound, orbital computed tomography, serum thyroxine and TRAb, clinical symptoms were used for diagnoses. PBMCs stemmed from over 7.5 ml fresh peripheral blood. This sample stems from a study of T cells in Graves' hyperthyroidism and ophthalmopathy. Overall study results and limits: Ophthalmopathy could be told apart from stable hyperthyroidism with a 13 V-J model.

The investigators amplified TCR beta CDR3 regions from RNA transcripts. First-round RT-PCR of the TCR CDR3 relied on the HTBI primer set. Using its own MiXCR run on the multiplex PCR reads, TCRdb lists one record per CDR3 protein. The sample consists of fewer than 750,000 distinct CDR3 sequences, around 15% of them appearing once. The material sequenced was blood. The source of this sequence is a woman aged 40-49 years with Graves' ophthalmopathy.

The CDR3 region is CASSHDKNYEQYF. For the CDR3, the DNA is TGTGCCAGCAGCCACGACAAAAACTACGAGCAGTACTTC. J is TRBJ2-7 and V is TRBV13; the D is unclear. V was shortened by 5 bases and J by 3 bases, with 11 bases between the two germline ends. There are 13 residues in the CDR3. CDR1 and CDR2 from the germline V gene are PRHDT and FYEKMQ (reference sequence).